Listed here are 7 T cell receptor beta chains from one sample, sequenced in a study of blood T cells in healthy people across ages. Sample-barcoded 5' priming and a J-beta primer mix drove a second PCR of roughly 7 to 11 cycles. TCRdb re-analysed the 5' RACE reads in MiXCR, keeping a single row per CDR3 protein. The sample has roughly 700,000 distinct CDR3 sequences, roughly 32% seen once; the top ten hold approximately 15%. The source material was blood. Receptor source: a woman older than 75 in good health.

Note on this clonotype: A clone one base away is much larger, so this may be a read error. The CDR3 nucleotides read TGTGCCAGCAGCGCCGGGACAGGCGATTCACCCCTCCACTTT. Encoded protein: CASSAGTGDSPLHF. The J gene is TRBJ1-6, the V gene TRBV13, with 8 bases aligning to TRBD1. The CDR3 runs to 14 residues. Germline V lookup: CDR1 PRHDT, CDR2 FYEKMQ (reference sequence). V trimming: 5 bases; J trimming: 8 bases; junction bases outside the gene matches: 5.

The CDR3 DNA sequence: TGCGCCAGCAGCTTGGACGGACAGGGGACTGAAGCTTTCTTT. This translates into CASSLDGQGTEAFF. The genes are TRBV5-1 and TRBJ1-1, with 9 bases aligning to TRBD1. J gave up 5 bases and V 0 bases, and 2 bases lay outside the gene matches. This CDR3 has 14 residues. Per the germline V gene, CDR1 is SGHRS and CDR2 is YFSETQ. Together with reference TRBV5-1 and TRBJ1-1, the CDR3 gives the full variable domain: KAGVTQTPRYLIKTRGQQVTLSCSPISGHRSVSWYQQTPGQGLQFLFEYFSETQRNKGNFPGRFSGRQFSNSRSEMNVSTLELGDSALYLCASSLDGQGTEAFFGQGTRLTVV.

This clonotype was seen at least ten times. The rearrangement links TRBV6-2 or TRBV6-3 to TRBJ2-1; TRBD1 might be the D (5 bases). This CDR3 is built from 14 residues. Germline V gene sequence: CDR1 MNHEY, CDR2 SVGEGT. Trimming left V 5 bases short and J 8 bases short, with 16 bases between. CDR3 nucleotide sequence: TGTGCCAGCAGTCATAACAGCAGGGTGGATGAGCAGTTCTTC. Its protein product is CASSHNSRVDEQFF.

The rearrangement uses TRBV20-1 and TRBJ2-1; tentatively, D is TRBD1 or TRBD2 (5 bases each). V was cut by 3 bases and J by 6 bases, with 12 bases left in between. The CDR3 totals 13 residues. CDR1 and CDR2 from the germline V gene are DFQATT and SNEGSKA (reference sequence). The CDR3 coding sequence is TGCAGTGCTAGGGCGCCTGGGGGCAATGAGCAGTTCTTC. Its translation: CSARAPGGNEQFF.

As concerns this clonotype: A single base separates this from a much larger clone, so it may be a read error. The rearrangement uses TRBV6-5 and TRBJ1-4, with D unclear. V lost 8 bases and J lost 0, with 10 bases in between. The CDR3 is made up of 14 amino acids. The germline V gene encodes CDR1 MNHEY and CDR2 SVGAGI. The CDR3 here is CASARSATNEKLFF. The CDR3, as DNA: TGTGCCAGCGCCCGGAGTGCAACTAATGAAAAACTGTTTTTT.

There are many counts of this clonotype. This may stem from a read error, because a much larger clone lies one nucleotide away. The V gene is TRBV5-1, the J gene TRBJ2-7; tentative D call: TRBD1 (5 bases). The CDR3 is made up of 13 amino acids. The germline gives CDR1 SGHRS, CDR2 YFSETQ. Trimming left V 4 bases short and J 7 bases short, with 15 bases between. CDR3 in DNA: TGCGCCAGCAGCACTCCAACAGGCTTTGAGCAGTACTTC. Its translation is CASSTPTGFEQYF.

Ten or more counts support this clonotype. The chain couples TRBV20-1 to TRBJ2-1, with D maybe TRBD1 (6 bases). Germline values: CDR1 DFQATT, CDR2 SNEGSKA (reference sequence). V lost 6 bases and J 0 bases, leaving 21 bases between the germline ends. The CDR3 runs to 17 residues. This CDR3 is CSARGLKIGSSYNEQFF. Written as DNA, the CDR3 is TGCAGTGCCAGGGGTCTAAAGATCGGTAGCTCCTACAATGAGCAGTTCTTC.